One sample yielded the 9 T cell receptor beta chains listed below, sequenced in a study of cytomegalovirus exposure and HLA in healthy donors. With 60 Vbeta and 13 Jbeta primers, the PCR was carried out. The table came from immunoSEQ multiplex PCR; TCRdb's copy has only in-frame clones and leaves some out. The sample holds hundreds of thousands of clones; about 77% are singletons and the top ten take 1.8%. Sequencing was carried out using PBMCs. The receptor source for this set is a woman in her 30s in good health and CMV-seronegative.

The genes are TRBV5-6 and TRBJ2-3, with 13 positions matching TRBD2. The CDR3 sequence is 16 residues long. CDR1 SGHDT and CDR2 YYEEEE come from the germline V gene. V lost 4 bases to trimming and J lost 5 bases; unmatched junction nucleotides: 7. This CDR3 reads CASSLLAGGRGDTQYF. The CDR3 DNA sequence: TGTGCCAGCAGCCTACTAGCGGGAGGGCGGGGAGATACGCAGTATTTT. Combining the CDR3 with reference TRBV5-6 and TRBJ2-3 gives the whole variable domain DAGVTQSPTHLIKTRGQQVTLRCSPKSGHDTVSWYQQALGQGPQFIFQYYEEEERQRGNFPDRFSGHQFPNYSSELNVNALLLGDSALYLCASSLLAGGRGDTQYFGPGTRLTVL.

The chain employs TRBV4-2 and TRBJ2-3, with 7 bases identical to TRBD1. V lost 2 bases and J lost 1; bases outside the gene matches: 6. This CDR3 spans 16 amino acids. CDR1 and CDR2 from the germline V gene are LGHNA and YNFKEQ. CDR3: CASSQNRGRGTDTQYF. The CDR3 DNA follows: TGTGCCAGCAGCCAAAACAGGGGTCGGGGCACAGATACGCAGTATTTT.

Regarding this clone: The same CDR3 arises from other DNA sequences in this sample as well. The J gene is TRBJ2-7, the V gene TRBV6-5; possibly TRBD2 for D (7 bases). CDR1 and CDR2 from the germline V gene are MNHEY and SVGAGI. Trimming removed 5 bases from V and 6 bases from J, with 14 bases in between. The CDR3 runs 13 residues. In DNA, the CDR3 is TGTGCCAGCAGTCCGGGGGGCCCGCCCGAGCAGTACTTC. Amino acid sequence: CASSPGGPPEQYF.

V is TRBV6-5 and J is TRBJ1-2; D is uncertain. The V gene lost 0 bases and the J gene lost 3 bases, with 8 bases spanning the gap. The CDR3 spans 14 residues. From germline, CDR1 is MNHEY and CDR2 SVGAGI. The DNA of the CDR3 is TGTGCCAGCAGTTACTCGGGCATGTACTATGGCTACACCTTC. Translating it yields CASSYSGMYYGYTF.

As regards this clone: One end of the junction varies from germline; a read error may be responsible. V and J are TRBV6-5 and TRBJ1-2; TRBD1 agrees at 7 bases. Germline V gene lookup returns CDR1 MNHEY and CDR2 SVGAGI. The CDR3 has 16 residues. The CDR3 sequence is CASSYFWGQTNYGYTF. CDR3 bases: TGTGCCAGCAGCTACTTCTGGGGACAGACGAACTATGGCTACACCTTC.

V is TRBV2 and J is TRBJ2-1; TRBD2 matches at 7 bases. Losses at the gene ends were 7 bases for V and 4 bases for J; bases not matched to a gene: 13. The CDR3 runs 16 residues. Per the germline V gene, CDR1 is SNHLY and CDR2 is FYNNEI. For the CDR3, the DNA is TGTGCCAGCAAGGAGCGGGGACTAAATAAGTACAATGAGCAGTTCTTC. Residues: CASKERGLNKYNEQFF.

This clone showed up just once. The rearrangement uses TRBV13 and TRBJ2-1, with D possibly matching TRBD1 (7 bases). The CDR3 is 13 residues long. The V end was cut by 5 bases, the J end by 9 bases, with 14 bases between. CDR1 and CDR2 from the germline V gene are PRHDT and FYEKMQ (reference sequence). The DNA of the CDR3 is TGTGCCAGCAGCGCCAGGGGGGACGCTGAGCAGTTCTTC. As protein: CASSARGDAEQFF.

The rearrangement joins TRBV27 to TRBJ2-1; 9 bases fit TRBD2. The V segment lost 2 bases and the J segment 9 bases; nucleotides outside the gene matches: 5. This CDR3 is 14 amino acids long. The germline V gene has CDR1 MNHEY and CDR2 SMNVEV (reference sequence). The CDR3 sequence is CASSLASGAGEQFF. In DNA form, the CDR3 reads TGTGCCAGCAGTTTAGCTAGCGGGGCGGGTGAGCAGTTCTTC.

The chain uses TRBV6-6 and TRBJ1-1; 10 bases match TRBD1. The CDR3 totals 15 residues. Trimming removed 6 bases from V and 1 base from J; junction bases left unmatched: 5. Germline V gives CDR1 MNHNY, CDR2 SVGAGI (reference sequence). The CDR3 sequence: CASRKGQGTNTEAFF. The CDR3 region has the DNA TGTGCCAGCAGGAAGGGACAGGGGACGAACACTGAAGCTTTCTTT.